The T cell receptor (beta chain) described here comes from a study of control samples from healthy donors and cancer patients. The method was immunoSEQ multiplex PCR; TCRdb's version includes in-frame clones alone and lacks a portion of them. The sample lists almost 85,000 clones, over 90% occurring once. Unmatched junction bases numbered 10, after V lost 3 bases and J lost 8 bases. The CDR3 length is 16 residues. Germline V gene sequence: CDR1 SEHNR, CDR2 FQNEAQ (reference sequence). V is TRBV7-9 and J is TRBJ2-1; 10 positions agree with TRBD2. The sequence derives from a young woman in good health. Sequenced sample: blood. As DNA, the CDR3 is TGTGCCAGCAGCTTTCTGCCTAGCGGGAGAGAGGATGAGCAGTTCTTC. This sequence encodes CASSFLPSGREDEQFF.